These 27 T cell receptor beta chains originate from one sample sequenced in a study of blood T cells in healthy people across ages. The second PCR ran about 6 to 12 cycles with a sample-barcoded 5' primer and J-beta primers. Each CDR3 protein is one row after TCRdb ran MiXCR on the 5' RACE reads. The table has 1.5 million to 2 million distinct CDR3 sequences, about 50% seen once; the top ten hold over 2%. The source material was blood. The receptor source for this set is a woman aged 40 to 50 in good health.

The rearrangement links TRBV3-1 to TRBJ2-3; possibly TRBD2 for D (5 bases). The V gene lost 0 bases and the J gene lost 2 bases, with 9 bases spanning the gap. CDR1 LGHDT and CDR2 YNNKEL come from the germline V gene (reference sequence). The CDR3 consists of 15 residues. CDR3 amino acids: CASSQDWTFTDTQYF. The CDR3 nucleotides are TGTGCCAGCAGCCAAGATTGGACTTTCACAGATACGCAGTATTTT.

As regards this clonotype: Germline is not matched at one junction end, which may reflect a read error. V and J are TRBV6-2 or TRBV6-3 and TRBJ2-5, with 10 nucleotides matching TRBD2. The germline V gene has CDR1 MNHEY and CDR2 SVGEGT. This CDR3 spans 14 amino acids. Here the CDR3 reads CACRTSGKQETQYF. CDR3 bases: TGTGCCTGCAGAACTAGCGGGAAACAAGAGACCCAGTACTTC.

The table lists this clonotype with a few counts. The chain couples TRBV4-2 to TRBJ1-2; D gene uncertain. Trimming shortened V by 2 bases and J by 8 bases, and 15 bases separated the two germline ends. This CDR3 has 14 amino acids. The germline V gene encodes CDR1 LGHNA and CDR2 YNFKEQ. CDR3 coding DNA: TGTGCCAGCAGCCAAACGACCGCGCTTCGGGGCTACACCTTC. It translates to CASSQTTALRGYTF.

This clonotype has just a few counts. This chain joins TRBV4-2 and TRBJ1-4, with unresolved D. CDR1 is LGHNA and CDR2 is YNFKEQ in the germline V gene. V shed 2 bases and J shed 3 bases, with 1 base lying between them. This CDR3 comprises 12 residues. CDR3 in DNA: TGTGCCAGCAGCCAACCTAATGAAAAACTGTTTTTT. It codes for CASSQPNEKLFF.

In regard to this clonotype: This may stem from a read error, because a much larger clone lies one nucleotide away. The rearrangement links TRBV12-3 or TRBV12-4 to TRBJ2-1; D call uncertain. V dropped 3 bases and J dropped 3 bases, with 12 bases sitting between them. The CDR3 is 15 residues long. This CDR3 is CASSLSAGLYNEQFF. The DNA for the CDR3 is TGTGCCAGCAGTTTGTCGGCTGGGCTCTACAATGAGCAGTTCTTC.

The chain recombines TRBV29-1 with TRBJ1-2; D remains unclear. Germline CDR1 is SQVTM and CDR2 is ANQGSEA. The length of the CDR3 is 12 residues. Trimming pared 0 bases from V and 8 bases from J, leaving 10 bases between. The CDR3 loop is CSVEEVAAGYTF. The DNA for the CDR3 is TGCAGCGTTGAAGAGGTTGCGGCGGGCTACACCTTC.

V gene TRBV4-3 combines with J gene TRBJ1-6; D is ambiguous. Trimming shortened V by 5 bases and J by 8 bases, and 10 bases separated the two germline ends. Germline V gives CDR1 LGHNA, CDR2 YSLEER. The CDR3 loop spans 13 amino acids. The chain's CDR3 is CASSARLDSPLHF. In DNA, the CDR3 is TGCGCCAGCAGCGCAAGACTCGATTCACCCCTCCACTTT.

J is TRBJ2-5 and V is TRBV12-3 or TRBV12-4, with D perhaps matching TRBD1 (6 bases). The CDR3 consists of 11 residues. Trimming removed 5 bases at V and 9 bases at J, with 10 bases between. CDR3 in amino acids: CASSAQGSQYF. The DNA of the CDR3 is TGTGCCAGCAGTGCACAGGGTTCCCAGTACTTC.

This CDR3 reads CASSLTGLANTGELFF. The CDR3 DNA reads as TGCGCCAGCAGCTTGACGGGTCTCGCGAACACCGGGGAGCTGTTTTTT. The V and J genes are TRBV5-1 and TRBJ2-2; D remains unclear. V lost 1 base, J lost 0 bases, and 10 bases lay in between. Germline lookup yields CDR1 SGHRS and CDR2 YFSETQ. CDR3 length: 16 amino acids. Complete variable domain (other parts from reference TRBV5-1 and TRBJ2-2): KAGVTQTPRYLIKTRGQQVTLSCSPISGHRSVSWYQQTPGQGLQFLFEYFSETQRNKGNFPGRFSGRQFSNSRSEMNVSTLELGDSALYLCASSLTGLANTGELFFGEGSRLTVL.

The chain links TRBV6-5 to TRBJ2-7, with a tentative D call TRBD1 (5 bases). Trimming stripped 6 bases from V and 1 base from J, with 16 bases between. This CDR3 is 15 amino acids long. The germline V gene encodes CDR1 MNHEY and CDR2 SVGAGI. CDR3 residues: CASRVQGSSSYEQYF. In DNA form, the CDR3 reads TGTGCCAGCAGGGTTCAGGGTAGTAGTTCCTACGAGCAGTACTTC.

Only a few counts were recorded for this clonotype. The CDR3, as DNA: TGCAGTGCTAGAGAGACGGGGACAATCGGGCAGTACTTC. Translation: CSARETGTIGQYF. The V and J genes are TRBV20-1 and TRBJ2-7, with D possibly TRBD1 on 6 matching bases. The CDR3 contains 13 residues. V was shortened by 0 bases and J by 9 bases, with 15 bases between the two germline ends. Looked up from germline, CDR1 is DFQATT and CDR2 is SNEGSKA (reference sequence).

The table lists this clonotype with many counts. A read error may account for a junction end that differs from germline. The chain uses TRBV10-1 and TRBJ2-7; the D is unclear. CDR3 size: 12 residues. Germline V lookup: CDR1 WNHNN, CDR2 SYGVQD (reference sequence). For the CDR3, the DNA is TGTGCCAGCAGTGACAACTCCTACGAGCAGTACTTC. Amino acids: CASSDNSYEQYF.

The chain is built from TRBV4-3 and TRBJ2-1; TRBD2 aligns across 9 bases. V lost 4 bases and J lost 3; bases outside the gene matches: 10. The CDR3 totals 17 residues. Germline V gene data show CDR1 as LGHNA and CDR2 as YSLEER. The CDR3 sequence is CASSLDNSGGHYNEQFF. The CDR3 DNA reads TGCGCCAGCAGCCTAGATAATAGCGGGGGCCACTACAATGAGCAGTTCTTC.

The chain uses TRBV6-1 and TRBJ2-3, with D maybe TRBD2 (5 bases). The CDR3 runs 16 residues. V was cut by 3 bases and J by 6 bases, with 19 bases left in between. Germline V gene sequence: CDR1 MNHNS, CDR2 SASEGT. CDR3 amino acids: CASSESTGITFDTQYF. The DNA for the CDR3 is TGTGCCAGCAGTGAGTCGACCGGGATAACTTTTGATACGCAGTATTTT.

V is TRBV5-1 and J is TRBJ2-1, with 8 nucleotides matching TRBD1. The ends lost 3 bases at V and 3 bases at J; junction bases unmatched: 8. Germline CDR1 reads SGHRS; CDR2 reads YFSETQ. The CDR3 extends over 16 amino acids. The CDR3 DNA sequence: TGCGCCAGCAGCTCCTCAGGGGGCGCGGGCTACAATGAGCAGTTCTTC. Its protein product is CASSSSGGAGYNEQFF.

This clonotype was seen a few times. The chain has TRBV28 and TRBJ2-3; no clear D gene. CDR3 length: 14 residues. The germline V and J ends were trimmed by 5 bases and 0 bases, with 9 bases remaining between them. The germline CDR1 and CDR2 sequences are MDHEN and SYDVKM. This CDR3 reads CASSLILSTDTQYF. The CDR3 nucleotides read TGTGCCAGCAGTCTTATTTTAAGCACAGATACGCAGTATTTT.

This rearrangement joins TRBV7-2 to TRBJ2-5, with TRBD2 matching 7 bases. The CDR3 runs 15 residues. Per the germline V gene, CDR1 is SGHTA and CDR2 is FQGNSA. Trimming removed 4 bases from V and 5 bases from J; junction bases left unmatched: 10. CDR3: CASSSWDRLAETQYF. The CDR3 bases are TGTGCCAGCAGCTCCTGGGACCGACTAGCCGAGACCCAGTACTTC.

The V call is TRBV5-6, the J call TRBJ1-5, with TRBD1 as a possible D gene (5 bases). This CDR3 has 15 residues. V gave up 1 base and J gave up 4 bases, with 12 bases separating them. Germline assignment: CDR1 SGHDT and CDR2 YYEEEE. The CDR3 DNA is TGTGCCAGCAGCTTGTACAGGTTGGTAAATCAGCCCCAGCATTTT. It encodes CASSLYRLVNQPQHF. The whole variable domain, remainder taken from reference TRBV5-6 and TRBJ1-5, is DAGVTQSPTHLIKTRGQQVTLRCSPKSGHDTVSWYQQALGQGPQFIFQYYEEEERQRGNFPDRFSGHQFPNYSSELNVNALLLGDSALYLCASSLYRLVNQPQHFGDGTRLSIL.

This clonotype has more than one count but fewer than ten. J is TRBJ1-4 and V is TRBV7-2; unclear D gene. With 5 bases removed from V and 7 bases from J, the gap between germline ends came to 8 bases. Germline V gene data show CDR1 as SGHTA and CDR2 as FQGNSA. CDR3 length equals 12 residues. CDR3 sequence reads: CASSQLTEKLFF. The CDR3 region has the DNA TGTGCCAGCAGCCAGCTGACTGAAAAACTGTTTTTT.

This sequence joins TRBV29-1 and TRBJ1-2; D gene uncertain. The CDR3 loop spans 10 amino acids. Trimming pared 0 bases from V and 7 bases from J, leaving 3 bases between. Germline V gene data show CDR1 as SQVTM and CDR2 as ANQGSEA. The CDR3: CSVEDSGYTF. DNA of the CDR3: TGCAGCGTTGAAGACAGTGGCTACACCTTC.

The CDR3 sequence: CASRTTGQDGEQYF. Written as DNA, the CDR3 is TGTGCCAGCCGTACGACAGGGCAGGATGGGGAGCAGTACTTC. The rearrangement links TRBV28 to TRBJ2-5, with 7 positions matching TRBD1. Germline values: CDR1 MDHEN, CDR2 SYDVKM. The CDR3 sequence is 14 residues long. J was trimmed by 11 bases and V by 8 bases; bases with no gene match: 17.

The chain uses TRBV4-3 and TRBJ2-2; 9 positions agree with TRBD1. The CDR3 has 18 residues. Germline V gene lookup returns CDR1 LGHNA and CDR2 YSLEER. V gave up 0 bases and J gave up 4 bases; unmatched junction bases: 9. CDR3 sequence reads: CASSQDVGTGQVTGELFF. CDR3 nucleotides: TGCGCCAGCAGCCAAGATGTAGGGACAGGGCAGGTCACCGGGGAGCTGTTTTTT.

This clonotype was seen a handful of times. This chain links TRBV5-5 with TRBJ1-6; the D is unclear. Germline loops: CDR1 SGHKS, CDR2 YYEKEE (reference sequence). Deletions cut 1 base from V and 3 bases from J, with 2 bases between. CDR3 length: 13 residues. CDR3 residues: CASSLNYNSPLHF. The CDR3 nucleotides read TGTGCCAGCAGCTTGAACTATAATTCACCCCTCCACTTT.

The V and J genes are TRBV28 and TRBJ1-2, with 7 bases lining up with TRBD1. V shed 4 bases, J shed 5 bases, and the junction held 10 bases outside the gene matches. This CDR3 is 15 amino acids long. Germline CDR1 and CDR2: MDHEN and SYDVKM. CDR3 in amino acids: CASSSPGTEVYGYTF. CDR3 sequence (DNA): TGTGCCAGCAGTTCCCCCGGGACAGAAGTTTATGGCTACACCTTC.

Only a few counts were recorded for this clonotype. This chain connects TRBV20-1 to TRBJ2-3, with a weak D call TRBD1 (6 bases). V lost 6 bases to trimming and J lost 5 bases, with 12 bases between them. The germline CDR1 and CDR2 sequences are DFQATT and SNEGSKA (reference sequence). The CDR3 has 12 residues. The chain's CDR3 is CSANQDRDTQYF. The CDR3 nucleotides are TGCAGTGCAAACCAGGACAGAGATACGCAGTATTTT.

The gene calls are TRBV12-3 or TRBV12-4 and TRBJ1-1, with D unresolved. The CDR3 spans 9 residues. The V and J ends lost 8 bases and 9 bases respectively, with 7 bases between them. This CDR3 is CASGWKAFF. CDR3 sequence (DNA): TGTGCCAGCGGCTGGAAAGCTTTCTTT.

This sequence joins TRBV20-1 and TRBJ2-5; D is perhaps TRBD1 (6 bases). Germline CDR1 DFQATT, CDR2 SNEGSKA (reference sequence). The CDR3 sequence is 13 residues long. Deletions cut 6 bases from V and 4 bases from J, with 15 bases between. Here the CDR3 reads CSATGTHTETQYF. The CDR3 nucleotides read TGCAGTGCGACCGGGACACACACAGAGACCCAGTACTTC.